The source of this TCR beta chain is a study of blood T cell repertoires in COVID-19. Study details: The study drew acute and convalescent COVID-19 samples from the United States, Italy and Spain. Sources were T cells, B-cell-depleted T cells, or PBMCs; the material itself was cDNA or gDNA.

Germline V lookup: CDR1 SGHTA, CDR2 FQGNSA. CDR3 length equals 16 residues. Between the trimmed V and J ends, which lost 5 bases and 0 bases, there was a span of 13 bases. Original handling: Scientists estimated how many nucleated cells there were by amplifying reference gene primers. Using immunoSEQ multiplex PCR, the repertoire was profiled, and TCRdb retains in-frame clones only, with some absent. V, J and clone size are those of that table, while D and trimming were read from the DNA. In the table there are roughly 190,000 clones, over 80% of which are singletons. The TCR comes from a woman between 40 and 50 years old with acute or convalescent COVID-19. This chain uses TRBV7-2 with TRBJ1-4; D is uncertain. Sequenced material: peripheral blood. For the CDR3, the DNA is TGTGCCAGCAGCCCAAGAATCGGGGCAACTAATGAAAAACTGTTTTTT. Protein product: CASSPRIGATNEKLFF.